These T cell receptor beta chains were read from a single sample in a study of T cell clonotyping in hematopoietic cell transplantation. TCRdb keeps only in-frame clones here, not all; method: immunoSEQ multiplex PCR. The sample lists approximately 8,700 clones; 95% to 97% were seen once. Material: peripheral blood mononuclear cells, obtained 100 days after allogeneic stem cell transplant. The receptors shown here come from a male patient between 55 and 70 years old who had an allogeneic stem cell transplant from a related donor, so the T cells may come from the graft donor. Some clones in this sample may be carry-over from other donors' samples. The CDR3 runs from the conserved cysteine through the conserved F or W. Fields, in order: D gene, V gene, J gene, clone size, CDR3 DNA, CDR3 protein. A D gene is named only where the DNA matches it firmly. Some rows mark clone size as missing; the rest say once, few, many or name a class of expanded clone.

d_call: NA; v_call: TRBV21-1; j_call: TRBJ1-3; clone_size: NA; cdr3_nt: TGTGCCAGCAGCACCTGCAGACAGTACTCTGGAAACACCATATATTTT; cdr3_aa: CASSTCRQYSGNTIYF
d_call: NA; v_call: TRBV6-5; j_call: TRBJ1-2; clone_size: NA; cdr3_nt: TGTGCCAGCAGACCAGGGAACTATGGCTACACCTTC; cdr3_aa: CASRPGNYGYTF
d_call: TRBD1; v_call: TRBV4-3; j_call: TRBJ1-5; clone_size: NA; cdr3_nt: TGCGCCAGCAGCCAAGGGGACAGCCACCCATTGAGCAATCAGCCCCAGCATTTT; cdr3_aa: CASSQGDSHPLSNQPQHF
d_call: NA; v_call: TRBV4-3; j_call: TRBJ1-3; clone_size: NA; cdr3_nt: TGCGCCAGCAGCCAAGATGCTGTAGAACAGGTCGGGCGAAACACCATATATTTT; cdr3_aa: CASSQDAVEQVGRNTIYF
d_call: NA; v_call: TRBV19; j_call: TRBJ2-1; clone_size: once; cdr3_nt: TGTGCCAGTACGGGGTCGGTCTACAATGAGCAGTTCTTC; cdr3_aa: CASTGSVYNEQFF
d_call: TRBD1; v_call: TRBV7-9; j_call: TRBJ2-7; clone_size: NA; cdr3_nt: TGTGCCAGCAGCGTCGGGACAGGGGATGCCTACGAGCAGTACTTC; cdr3_aa: CASSVGTGDAYEQYF
d_call: TRBD1; v_call: TRBV7-8; j_call: TRBJ2-1; clone_size: NA; cdr3_nt: TGTGCCAGCAGCCGCCGGGACAGGGGAAATCCGGACAATGAGCAGTTCTTC; cdr3_aa: CASSRRDRGNPDNEQFF
d_call: TRBD1; v_call: TRBV10-3; j_call: TRBJ2-1; clone_size: once; cdr3_nt: TGTGCCATCAGTGGGACAGGGCAAGACAATGAGCAGTTCTTC; cdr3_aa: CAISGTGQDNEQFF
d_call: TRBD1; v_call: TRBV6-1; j_call: TRBJ2-7; clone_size: NA; cdr3_nt: TGTGCCAGCAGCTCCAGGGACAGGGGCTCCTACGAGCAGTACTTC; cdr3_aa: CASSSRDRGSYEQYF
d_call: TRBD2; v_call: TRBV7-3; j_call: TRBJ2-1; clone_size: NA; cdr3_nt: TGTGCCAGCAGTCCTCTAGCGGGGGGGCAGAATGAGCAGTTCTTC; cdr3_aa: CASSPLAGGQNEQFF
d_call: NA; v_call: TRBV27; j_call: TRBJ2-7; clone_size: NA; cdr3_nt: TGTGCCAGCAGTTTTACTAGGGGGTACGAGCAGTACTTC; cdr3_aa: CASSFTRGYEQYF
d_call: NA; v_call: TRBV7-9; j_call: TRBJ1-2; clone_size: NA; cdr3_nt: TGTGCCAGCAGCACGGGACAAAACTATGGCTACACCTTC; cdr3_aa: CASSTGQNYGYTF
d_call: TRBD1; v_call: TRBV19; j_call: TRBJ2-3; clone_size: NA; cdr3_nt: TGTGCCAGTAGTATCGACAGGGACACAGATACGCAGTATTTT; cdr3_aa: CASSIDRDTDTQYF
d_call: NA; v_call: TRBV5-1; j_call: TRBJ2-3; clone_size: NA; cdr3_nt: TGCGCCAGCAGCTTGGACAGGACTCTCACAGATACGCAGTATTTT; cdr3_aa: CASSLDRTLTDTQYF
d_call: TRBD1; v_call: TRBV7-8; j_call: TRBJ2-7; clone_size: NA; cdr3_nt: TGTGCCAGCAGCTTATTTAGGGACAGACAGTACTTC; cdr3_aa: CASSLFRDRQYF
d_call: TRBD1; v_call: TRBV7-3; j_call: TRBJ1-2; clone_size: NA; cdr3_nt: TGTGCCAGCAGCTCGGGACAGGGGGCGGAAGATAGCACCTTC; cdr3_aa: CASSSGQGAEDSTF
d_call: NA; v_call: TRBV7-6; j_call: TRBJ1-6; clone_size: NA; cdr3_nt: TGTGCCAGCAGCTTAGAAATTTATAATCGACAGCTGACACCCCTCCACTTT; cdr3_aa: CASSLEIYNRQLTPLHF
d_call: NA; v_call: TRBV10-3; j_call: TRBJ2-6; clone_size: NA; cdr3_nt: TGTGCCATCAGCCAGCCTTCTGGGGCCAACGTCCTGACTTTC; cdr3_aa: CAISQPSGANVLTF
d_call: NA; v_call: TRBV2; j_call: TRBJ2-1; clone_size: NA; cdr3_nt: TGTGCCAGCAAATTCGAGAAGGGGGTTGGTGAGCAGTTCTTC; cdr3_aa: CASKFEKGVGEQFF
d_call: NA; v_call: TRBV10-3; j_call: TRBJ1-5; clone_size: NA; cdr3_nt: TGTGCCATCAGTTACAGGGATAGCAATCAGCCCCAGCATTTT; cdr3_aa: CAISYRDSNQPQHF
d_call: NA; v_call: TRBV25-1; j_call: TRBJ1-6; clone_size: NA; cdr3_nt: TGTGCCAGCAGTGCGCCCGGGAATTCACCCCTCCACTTT; cdr3_aa: CASSAPGNSPLHF
d_call: TRBD1; v_call: TRBV7-9; j_call: TRBJ1-2; clone_size: NA; cdr3_nt: TGTGCCAGCAGCTCTAACCGACAGGGATTGGAATATGGCTACACCTTC; cdr3_aa: CASSSNRQGLEYGYTF
d_call: TRBD1; v_call: TRBV5-6; j_call: TRBJ2-3; clone_size: NA; cdr3_nt: TGTGCCAGCAGCGCTACAGGGGACACAGATACGCAGTATTTT; cdr3_aa: CASSATGDTDTQYF
d_call: NA; v_call: TRBV28; j_call: TRBJ1-1; clone_size: NA; cdr3_nt: TGTGCCAGCAGTTATGCATCTGAAGCTTTCTTT; cdr3_aa: CASSYASEAFF
d_call: NA; v_call: TRBV5-6; j_call: TRBJ1-6; clone_size: NA; cdr3_nt: TGTGCCAGCAGCTATGACAGAAAGCATAATTCACCCCTCCACTTT; cdr3_aa: CASSYDRKHNSPLHF
d_call: TRBD2; v_call: TRBV6-6; j_call: TRBJ2-7; clone_size: NA; cdr3_nt: TGTGCCAGCAGTTTTGGTAGCGGGGCGACCTACGAGCAGTACTTC; cdr3_aa: CASSFGSGATYEQYF
d_call: NA; v_call: TRBV19; j_call: TRBJ2-2; clone_size: NA; cdr3_nt: TGTGCCAGTAGGATCACAGGCGGGGAGCTGTTTTTT; cdr3_aa: CASRITGGELFF
d_call: NA; v_call: TRBV5-1; j_call: TRBJ1-1; clone_size: NA; cdr3_nt: TGCGCCAGCAGCCATTCTCCAGGGGCCACTGAAGCTTTCTTT; cdr3_aa: CASSHSPGATEAFF
d_call: NA; v_call: TRBV11-3; j_call: TRBJ2-7; clone_size: NA; cdr3_nt: TGTGCCAGCAGCTTGGGGGGGCGGTACGAGCAGTACTTC; cdr3_aa: CASSLGGRYEQYF
d_call: NA; v_call: TRBV21-1; j_call: TRBJ2-1; clone_size: once; cdr3_nt: TGTGCCAGCAGCAAAGCGGCACCGCGCAGGGCCCTACCCAATGAGCAGTTCTTC; cdr3_aa: CASSKAAPRRALPNEQFF
d_call: NA; v_call: TRBV7-2; j_call: TRBJ2-1; clone_size: NA; cdr3_nt: TGTGCCAGCAGCTCAGCCACAGGAAATGAGCAGTTCTTC; cdr3_aa: CASSSATGNEQFF
d_call: NA; v_call: TRBV5-1; j_call: TRBJ1-5; clone_size: NA; cdr3_nt: TGCGCCAGCAGCCCCGGGACCGGCAGCAATCAGCCCCAGCATTTT; cdr3_aa: CASSPGTGSNQPQHF
d_call: TRBD1; v_call: TRBV18; j_call: TRBJ1-1; clone_size: NA; cdr3_nt: TGTGCCAGCTCGCAAACCAGGGGGACCACTGAAGCTTTCTTT; cdr3_aa: CASSQTRGTTEAFF
d_call: TRBD1; v_call: TRBV6-5; j_call: TRBJ2-7; clone_size: NA; cdr3_nt: TGTGCCAGCAAAAGGGCCGGGACAGGGTTCTACGAGCAGTACTTC; cdr3_aa: CASKRAGTGFYEQYF
d_call: NA; v_call: TRBV6-1; j_call: TRBJ2-7; clone_size: NA; cdr3_nt: TGTGCCAGCAGTGACTGGACAAATCTAGGGGAGCAGTACTTC; cdr3_aa: CASSDWTNLGEQYF
d_call: NA; v_call: TRBV5-6; j_call: TRBJ1-1; clone_size: NA; cdr3_nt: TGTGCCAGCAGCTTGGCCCCTTACACTGAAGCTTTCTTT; cdr3_aa: CASSLAPYTEAFF
d_call: TRBD1; v_call: TRBV11-2; j_call: TRBJ1-2; clone_size: NA; cdr3_nt: TGTGCCAGCAGCTTAGAGGCAGGGGGGAACTATGGCTACACCTTC; cdr3_aa: CASSLEAGGNYGYTF
d_call: NA; v_call: TRBV4-3; j_call: TRBJ1-2; clone_size: NA; cdr3_nt: TGCGCCAGCAGCCTGGGGACACCCTATGGCTACACCTTC; cdr3_aa: CASSLGTPYGYTF
d_call: NA; v_call: TRBV9; j_call: TRBJ1-5; clone_size: NA; cdr3_nt: TGTGCCAGCAGCGTAGGAACGAGCAATCAGCCCCAGCATTTT; cdr3_aa: CASSVGTSNQPQHF
d_call: NA; v_call: TRBV5-1; j_call: TRBJ2-5; clone_size: once; cdr3_nt: TGCGCCAGCAGCTTTAAACAACAAGAGACCCAGTACTTC; cdr3_aa: CASSFKQQETQYF
d_call: TRBD1; v_call: TRBV6-1; j_call: TRBJ1-1; clone_size: NA; cdr3_nt: TGTGCCAGCAGGGGGACAGGCCTGGGGACTGAAGCTTTCTTT; cdr3_aa: CASRGTGLGTEAFF
d_call: NA; v_call: TRBV10-3; j_call: TRBJ1-1; clone_size: NA; cdr3_nt: TGTGCCATCAGTGAGAGACAGACGAACACTGAAGCTTTCTTT; cdr3_aa: CAISERQTNTEAFF
d_call: NA; v_call: TRBV5-1; j_call: TRBJ2-2; clone_size: NA; cdr3_nt: TGCGCCAGCAGCTCTGGTTACGGGACAACCCATTCGAACACCGGGGAGCTGTTTTTT; cdr3_aa: CASSSGYGTTHSNTGELFF
d_call: NA; v_call: TRBV11-3; j_call: TRBJ1-5; clone_size: NA; cdr3_nt: TGTGCCAGCAGCTTAGATTACAGGCAGCCCCAGCATTTT; cdr3_aa: CASSLDYRQPQHF
d_call: NA; v_call: TRBV5-1; j_call: TRBJ1-4; clone_size: NA; cdr3_nt: TGCGCCAGCAGCTTGGACGGCGGATCCAGTGAAAAACTGTTTTTT; cdr3_aa: CASSLDGGSSEKLFF